What follows describes a single T cell receptor beta chain. The CDR3 length is 14 residues. The ends were cut back, 0 bases at V and 3 bases at J, with 7 bases in the middle. Per germline, CDR1 SGHRS and CDR2 YFSETQ. This sample is drawn from a study of blood T cell repertoires in COVID-19. Study overall: PBMCs, B-cell-depleted T cells, or T cells were the source of the cDNA or gDNA that made up the material.

The repertoire was sequenced with immunoSEQ multiplex PCR; TCRdb's copy has only in-frame clones and lacks some. The sample records about 220,000 clones, approximately 80% being singletons. This receptor was taken from a man younger than 40 with active or convalescent COVID-19. The chain links TRBV5-1 to TRBJ2-1; possibly TRBD1 for D (5 bases). The sample taken for sequencing was peripheral blood. The CDR3 DNA is TGCGCCAGCAGCTTGGGTGACAGCTACAATGAGCAGTTCTTC. Its protein is CASSLGDSYNEQFF.